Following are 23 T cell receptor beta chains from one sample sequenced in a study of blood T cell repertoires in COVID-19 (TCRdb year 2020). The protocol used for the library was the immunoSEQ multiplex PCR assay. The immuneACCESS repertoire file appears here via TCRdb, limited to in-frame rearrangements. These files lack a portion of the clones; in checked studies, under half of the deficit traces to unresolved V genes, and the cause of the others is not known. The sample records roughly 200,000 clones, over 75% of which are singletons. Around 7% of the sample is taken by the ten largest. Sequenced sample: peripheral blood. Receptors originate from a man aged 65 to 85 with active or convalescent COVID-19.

CDR3 loop: CASSLYGARETQYF. CDR3 bases: TGTGCCAGCAGCTTATATGGGGCTAGGGAGACCCAGTACTTC. The chain is built from TRBV7-2 and TRBJ2-5, with D tentatively TRBD1 (5 bases). The germline V gene has CDR1 SGHTA and CDR2 FQGNSA. V shed 2 bases and J shed 5 bases, with 12 bases lying between them. This CDR3 is built from 14 residues.

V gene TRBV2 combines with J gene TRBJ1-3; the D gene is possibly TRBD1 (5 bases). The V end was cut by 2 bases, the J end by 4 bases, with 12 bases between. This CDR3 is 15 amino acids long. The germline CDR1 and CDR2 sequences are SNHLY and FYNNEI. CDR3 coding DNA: TGTGCCAGCAGTGAAAGGAGGGGTACGGGAAACACCATATATTTT. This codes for CASSERRGTGNTIYF.

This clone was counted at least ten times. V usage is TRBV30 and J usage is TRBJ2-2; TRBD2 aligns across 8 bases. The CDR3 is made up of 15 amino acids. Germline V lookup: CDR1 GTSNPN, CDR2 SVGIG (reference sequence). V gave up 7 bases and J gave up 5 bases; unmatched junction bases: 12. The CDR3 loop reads CAFTLGAGETGELFF. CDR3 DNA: TGTGCCTTCACCCTAGGAGCGGGGGAGACCGGGGAGCTGTTTTTT.

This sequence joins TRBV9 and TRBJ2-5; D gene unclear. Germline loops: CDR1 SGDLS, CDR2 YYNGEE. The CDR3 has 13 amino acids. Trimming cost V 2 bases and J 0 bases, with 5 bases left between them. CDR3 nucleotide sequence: TGTGCCAGCAGCGTGAGCGACCAAGAGACCCAGTACTTC. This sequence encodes CASSVSDQETQYF.

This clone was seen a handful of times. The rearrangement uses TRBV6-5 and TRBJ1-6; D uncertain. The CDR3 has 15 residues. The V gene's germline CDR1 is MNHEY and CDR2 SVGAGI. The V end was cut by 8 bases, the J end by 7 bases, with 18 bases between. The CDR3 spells CASGPLDPGNSPLHF. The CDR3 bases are TGTGCCAGCGGACCTTTGGACCCGGGGAATTCACCCCTCCACTTT.

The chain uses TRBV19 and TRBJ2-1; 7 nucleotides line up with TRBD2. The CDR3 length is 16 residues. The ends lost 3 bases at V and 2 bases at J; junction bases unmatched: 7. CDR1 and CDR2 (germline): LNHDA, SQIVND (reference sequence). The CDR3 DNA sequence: TGTGCCAGTAGTATGGATTCTAGCGGACCCTACAATGAGCAGTTCTTC. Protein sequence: CASSMDSSGPYNEQFF.

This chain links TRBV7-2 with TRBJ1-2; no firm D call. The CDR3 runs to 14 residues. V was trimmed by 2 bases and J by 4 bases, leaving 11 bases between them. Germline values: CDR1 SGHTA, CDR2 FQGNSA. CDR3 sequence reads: CASSLSMAAYGYTF. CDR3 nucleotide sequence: TGTGCCAGCAGCTTAAGTATGGCCGCCTATGGCTACACCTTC.

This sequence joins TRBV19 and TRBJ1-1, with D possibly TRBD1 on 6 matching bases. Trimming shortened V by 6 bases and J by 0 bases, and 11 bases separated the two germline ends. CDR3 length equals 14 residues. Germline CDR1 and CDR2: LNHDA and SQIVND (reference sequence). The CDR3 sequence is CASRGWTVNTEAFF. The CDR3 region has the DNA TGTGCCAGTAGGGGGTGGACAGTGAACACTGAAGCTTTCTTT.

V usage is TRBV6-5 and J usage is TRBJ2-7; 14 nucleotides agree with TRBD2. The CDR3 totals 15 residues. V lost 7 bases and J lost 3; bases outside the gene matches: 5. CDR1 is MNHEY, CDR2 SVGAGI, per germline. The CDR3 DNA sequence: TGTGCCAGCAACCGACTAGCGGGAGGGATCTACGAGCAGTACTTC. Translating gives CASNRLAGGIYEQYF.

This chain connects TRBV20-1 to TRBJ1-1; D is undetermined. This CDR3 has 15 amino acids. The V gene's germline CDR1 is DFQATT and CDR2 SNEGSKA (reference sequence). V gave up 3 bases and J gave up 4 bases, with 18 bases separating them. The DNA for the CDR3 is TGCAGTGCTAGTTCCCCCGGCCAGTCGGGCACTGAAGCTTTCTTT. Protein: CSASSPGQSGTEAFF.

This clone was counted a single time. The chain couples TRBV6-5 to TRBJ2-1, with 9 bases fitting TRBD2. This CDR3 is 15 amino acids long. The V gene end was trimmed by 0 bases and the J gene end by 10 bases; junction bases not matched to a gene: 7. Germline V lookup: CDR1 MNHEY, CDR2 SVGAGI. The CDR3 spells CASSYSTSGDREQFF. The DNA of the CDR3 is TGTGCCAGCAGTTACTCGACTAGCGGCGATAGGGAGCAGTTCTTC.

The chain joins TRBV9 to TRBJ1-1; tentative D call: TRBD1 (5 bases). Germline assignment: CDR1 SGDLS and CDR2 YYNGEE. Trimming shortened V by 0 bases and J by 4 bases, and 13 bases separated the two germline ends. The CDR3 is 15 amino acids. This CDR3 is CASSVDPSGGTEAFF. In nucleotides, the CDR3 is TGTGCCAGCAGCGTAGATCCCTCCGGGGGCACTGAAGCTTTCTTT.

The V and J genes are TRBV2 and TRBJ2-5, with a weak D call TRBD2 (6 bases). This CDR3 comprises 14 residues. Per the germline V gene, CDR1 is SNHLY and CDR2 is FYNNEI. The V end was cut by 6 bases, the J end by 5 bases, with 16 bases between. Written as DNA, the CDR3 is TGTGCCAGCAGGAGGGAGGCCGATGGGGAGACCCAGTACTTC. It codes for CASRREADGETQYF.

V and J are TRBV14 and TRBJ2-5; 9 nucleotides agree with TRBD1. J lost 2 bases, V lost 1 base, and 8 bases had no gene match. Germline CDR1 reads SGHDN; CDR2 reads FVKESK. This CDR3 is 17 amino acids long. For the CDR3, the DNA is TGTGCCAGCAGCCAAGGCTCCGGGACAGGGTATCAAGAGACCCAGTACTTC. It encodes CASSQGSGTGYQETQYF. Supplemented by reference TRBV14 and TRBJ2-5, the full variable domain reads EAGVTQFPSHSVIEKGQTVTLRCDPISGHDNLYWYRRVMGKEIKFLLHFVKESKQDESGMPNNRFLAERTGGTYSTLKVQPAELEDSGVYFCASSQGSGTGYQETQYFGPGTRLLVL.

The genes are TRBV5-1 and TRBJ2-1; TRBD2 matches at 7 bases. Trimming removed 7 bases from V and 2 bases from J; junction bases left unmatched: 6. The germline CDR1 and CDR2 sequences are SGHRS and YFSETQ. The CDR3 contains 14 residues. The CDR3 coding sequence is TGCGCCAGCGGCATGGCGGGAGCCTACAATGAGCAGTTCTTC. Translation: CASGMAGAYNEQFF.

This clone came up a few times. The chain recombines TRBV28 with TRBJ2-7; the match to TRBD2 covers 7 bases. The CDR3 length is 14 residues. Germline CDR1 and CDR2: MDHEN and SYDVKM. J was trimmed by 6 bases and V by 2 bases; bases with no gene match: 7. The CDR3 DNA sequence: TGTGCCAGCAGTTTAGGAGGGAGGGCCGCCGAGCAGTACTTC. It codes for CASSLGGRAAEQYF.

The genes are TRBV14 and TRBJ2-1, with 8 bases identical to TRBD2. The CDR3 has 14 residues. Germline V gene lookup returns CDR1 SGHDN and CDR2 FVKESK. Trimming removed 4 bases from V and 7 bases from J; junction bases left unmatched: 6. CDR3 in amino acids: CASSPPGGGNEQFF. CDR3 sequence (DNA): TGTGCCAGCAGCCCCCCCGGGGGGGGGAATGAGCAGTTCTTC.

The DNA for the CDR3 is TGTGCCTGGAGTAGGACAGGGAGTGGCTACACCTTC. This codes for CAWSRTGSGYTF. The chain uses TRBV30 and TRBJ1-2, with 8 bases fitting TRBD1. There are 12 residues in the CDR3. Germline CDR1 GTSNPN, CDR2 SVGIG (reference sequence). J lost 7 bases, V lost 2 bases, and 3 bases had no gene match.

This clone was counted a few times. The CDR3 sequence is CASSHTNSGANVLTF. The CDR3 DNA follows: TGTGCCAGCAGCCACACGAACTCTGGGGCCAACGTCCTGACTTTC. The rearrangement uses TRBV7-6 and TRBJ2-6, with D uncertain. The CDR3 consists of 15 residues. Germline CDR1 is SGHVS and CDR2 is FNYEAQ. The V end was cut by 5 bases, the J end by 0 bases, with 8 bases between.

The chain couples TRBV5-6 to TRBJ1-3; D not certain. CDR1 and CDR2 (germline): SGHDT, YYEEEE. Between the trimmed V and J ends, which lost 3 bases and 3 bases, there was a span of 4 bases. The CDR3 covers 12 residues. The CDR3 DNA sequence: TGTGCCAGCAGCTCCTATGGAAACACCATATATTTT. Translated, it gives CASSSYGNTIYF.

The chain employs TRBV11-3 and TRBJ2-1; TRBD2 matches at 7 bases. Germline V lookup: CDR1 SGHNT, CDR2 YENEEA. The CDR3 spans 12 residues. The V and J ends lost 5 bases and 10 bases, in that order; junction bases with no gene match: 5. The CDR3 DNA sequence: TGTGCCAGCAGCGTCGGACTAGGCGAGCAGTTCTTC. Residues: CASSVGLGEQFF.

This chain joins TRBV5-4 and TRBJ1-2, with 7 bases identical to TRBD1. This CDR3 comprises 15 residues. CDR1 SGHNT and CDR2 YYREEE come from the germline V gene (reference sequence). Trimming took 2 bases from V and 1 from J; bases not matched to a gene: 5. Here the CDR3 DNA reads TGTGCCAGCAGCTTAGGGACAGCCCTTAACTATGGCTACACCTTC. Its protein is CASSLGTALNYGYTF.

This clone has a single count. This CDR3 is CASSDSLGNTIYF. In DNA form, the CDR3 reads TGCGCCAGCAGCGACTCCCTTGGAAACACCATATATTTT. V is TRBV5-1 and J is TRBJ1-3, with D uncertain. Trimming took off 4 bases at V and 3 bases at J, with 8 bases between the two ends. The CDR3 runs to 13 residues. Germline lookup yields CDR1 SGHRS and CDR2 YFSETQ. Full variable domain (outside the CDR3, taken from reference TRBV5-1 and TRBJ1-3): KAGVTQTPRYLIKTRGQQVTLSCSPISGHRSVSWYQQTPGQGLQFLFEYFSETQRNKGNFPGRFSGRQFSNSRSEMNVSTLELGDSALYLCASSDSLGNTIYFGEGSWLTVV.